These T cell receptor beta chains were read from a single sample in a study of shared clonotypes between healthy human individuals. Assay used: immunoSEQ multiplex PCR; TCRdb lists only in-frame clones, some missing. The sample contains around 2,100,000 clones, just under 95% of which appear only once. Sequencing was done on a sample of naive CD8+ T cells sorted from blood. The receptor set was obtained from a man younger than 35 in good health. Each CDR3 is given with its conserved first and last residue. Fields, in order: CDR3 protein, CDR3 DNA, clone size, V gene, D gene, J gene. D genes are given only for firm matches. Only part of the rows carry a size: once, few, many, or a class if the clone is expanded.

CASRPPLREYVQTNEKLFF,TGTGCCAGCAGACCCCCTCTCAGGGAATATGTTCAAACTAATGAAAAACTGTTTTTT,.,TRBV28,.,TRBJ1-4
CASSFQGLTYEQYF,TGTGCCAGCAGTTTCCAGGGGCTCACCTACGAGCAGTACTTC,once,TRBV28,.,TRBJ2-7
CASSSPGLARYEQYF,TGCGCCAGCAGCTCGCCGGGACTAGCGCGCTACGAGCAGTACTTC,.,TRBV5-1,TRBD2,TRBJ2-7
CASSLAWGTGELFF,TGTGCCAGCAGCTTGGCCTGGGGAACCGGGGAGCTGTTTTTT,.,TRBV5-4,.,TRBJ2-2
CALDPGTYEQYF,TGTGCCTTAGACCCCGGGACCTACGAGCAGTACTTC,.,TRBV30,.,TRBJ2-7
CASSQVSSGLIEQFF,TGCGCCAGCAGCCAAGTTTCTAGCGGCCTAATTGAGCAGTTCTTC,.,TRBV4-1,TRBD2,TRBJ2-1
CASSLAGESGNTIYF,TGTGCCAGCAGCTTAGCGGGGGAGTCTGGAAACACCATATATTTT,once,TRBV11-2,.,TRBJ1-3
CAHGDSAYEQYF,TGTGCCCATGGGGATTCGGCCTACGAGCAGTACTTC,.,TRBV30,.,TRBJ2-7
CASSPLGSYEQYF,TGCGCCAGCAGCCCTCTCGGCTCCTACGAGCAGTACTTC,.,TRBV4-1,.,TRBJ2-7
CASSEKGQGAKF,TGTGCCAGCAGTGAAAAGGGACAGGGTGCGAAATTC,once,TRBV2,TRBD1,TRBJ2-7
CASSSRSGKETQYF,TGTGCCAGCAGCTCCCGGAGCGGAAAAGAGACCCAGTACTTC,.,TRBV7-9,.,TRBJ2-5
CASSLGLAGLYEQYF,TGTGCCAGCAGCCTCGGACTAGCGGGCTTATACGAGCAGTACTTC,.,TRBV5-6,TRBD2,TRBJ2-7
CASSSRSGASTDTQYF,TGTGCCAGCAGCTCCCGTTCCGGGGCTAGCACAGATACGCAGTATTTT,once,TRBV9,.,TRBJ2-3
CASSWAEGTDTQYF,TGTGCCAGCAGTTGGGCCGAGGGCACAGATACGCAGTATTTT,.,TRBV27,.,TRBJ2-3
CASRPGTGLSYEQYF,TGTGCCAGTAGGCCCGGGACAGGGCTGTCCTACGAGCAGTACTTC,.,TRBV19,TRBD1,TRBJ2-7
CASSPPGWIPDTQYF,TGTGCCAGCAGCCCCCCTGGGTGGATCCCAGATACGCAGTATTTT,.,TRBV11-2,.,TRBJ2-3
CASREGAAGWEPQHF,TGTGCCAGCCGTGAGGGGGCAGCGGGATGGGAGCCCCAGCATTTT,once,TRBV5-5,TRBD1,TRBJ1-5
CASSQLAGGEETQYF,TGTGCCAGCAGCCAACTAGCGGGAGGGGAAGAGACCCAGTACTTC,.,TRBV7-2,TRBD2,TRBJ2-5
CASSLAPSGVYEQYF,TGCGCCAGCAGCTTGGCTCCTAGCGGTGTTTACGAGCAGTACTTC,.,TRBV5-1,TRBD2,TRBJ2-7
CASSTSGSIYEQYF,TGCGCCAGCAGCACTAGCGGGTCCATCTACGAGCAGTACTTC,once,TRBV5-1,TRBD2,TRBJ2-7
CAWSVPGPGVRGEETQYF,TGTGCCTGGAGTGTCCCAGGACCGGGGGTGAGGGGAGAAGAGACCCAGTACTTC,.,TRBV30,.,TRBJ2-5
CASSHGTGLSYEQYF,TGCGCCAGCAGCCACGGGACAGGACTGTCCTACGAGCAGTACTTC,once,TRBV4-1,TRBD1,TRBJ2-7
CAIRPGLAFRNEQFF,TGTGCCATCAGGCCGGGACTAGCGTTCCGCAATGAGCAGTTCTTC,.,TRBV10-3,TRBD2,TRBJ2-1
CASSEGAGGSEKLFF,TGTGCCAGCAGCGAGGGGGCAGGGGGTTCGGAAAAACTGTTTTTT,.,TRBV9,TRBD1,TRBJ1-4
CASSLWGQANQPQHF,TGTGCCAGCAGTTTATGGGGGCAGGCCAATCAGCCCCAGCATTTT,.,TRBV28,.,TRBJ1-5
CASSPTRGDQPQHF,TGTGCCAGCTCACCCACCAGGGGGGATCAGCCCCAGCATTTT,.,TRBV18,TRBD1,TRBJ1-5
CASSEVSVPRFGYTF,TGTGCCAGCAGTGAAGTGTCAGTCCCTCGTTTTGGCTACACCTTC,.,TRBV2,.,TRBJ1-2
CASSDRGGGGAEKLFF,TGTGCCAGCAGCGACCGGGGGGGCGGAGGAGCTGAAAAACTGTTTTTT,.,TRBV7-9,.,TRBJ1-4
CASSLAGGPGNEQFF,TGTGCCAGCAGCTTAGCGGGAGGGCCGGGGAATGAGCAGTTCTTC,.,TRBV7-9,TRBD2,TRBJ2-1
CASSVGTSSLETQYF,TGTGCCAGCAGCGTAGGGACTAGCAGTTTGGAGACCCAGTACTTC,.,TRBV9,TRBD2,TRBJ2-5
CSADRGATDTQYF,TGCAGCGCGGACAGGGGGGCCACAGATACGCAGTATTTT,.,TRBV29-1,TRBD1,TRBJ2-3
CASSLVGREYTEAFF,TGTGCCAGCAGCTTGGTTGGCAGGGAATACACTGAAGCTTTCTTT,.,TRBV5-6,.,TRBJ1-1
CASSWEGYEQYF,TGCGCCAGCAGTTGGGAGGGCTACGAGCAGTACTTC,few,TRBV10-2,TRBD2,TRBJ2-7
CASGLVQGPNSPLHF,TGTGCTAGTGGTTTGGTACAGGGACCTAATTCACCCCTCCACTTT,.,TRBV12-5,.,TRBJ1-6
CASSVGGNEQFF,TGTGCCAGCAGCGTGGGTGGGAATGAGCAGTTCTTC,.,TRBV7-6,.,TRBJ2-1
CSVETGNYGYTF,TGCAGCGTCGAGACAGGGAACTATGGCTACACCTTC,.,TRBV29-1,TRBD1,TRBJ1-2
CASSLETGINTGELFF,TGTGCCAGCAGCCTTGAGACAGGGATCAACACCGGGGAGCTGTTTTTT,.,TRBV11-2,TRBD1,TRBJ2-2
CASSLHRFNYGYTF,TGTGCCAGCAGTTTGCACAGATTTAACTATGGCTACACCTTC,.,TRBV28,.,TRBJ1-2
CASSYPTGNGYQPQHF,TGTGCCAGCAGTTACCCGACAGGTAATGGGTATCAGCCCCAGCATTTT,few,TRBV6-5,.,TRBJ1-5
CASTFEGYEQYF,TGCGCCAGCACCTTTGAGGGATACGAGCAGTACTTC,.,TRBV23-1,.,TRBJ2-7
CASSFQGSSYEQYF,TGTGCCAGCAGCTTCCAGGGGAGCTCCTACGAGCAGTACTTC,.,TRBV27,.,TRBJ2-7
CASSANFFYEQYF,TGTGCCAGTAGTGCAAATTTTTTCTACGAGCAGTACTTC,.,TRBV19,.,TRBJ2-7
CSVTDRSANVLTF,TGCAGCGTAACCGACAGATCAGCCAACGTCCTGACTTTC,.,TRBV29-1,.,TRBJ2-6
CASSPGGGGNYEQYF,TGTGCCAGCAGCCCCGGGGGAGGGGGAAACTACGAGCAGTACTTC,.,TRBV7-2,.,TRBJ2-7
CASSLEAVRYEQYF,TGTGCCAGCAGCTTGGAGGCAGTTAGGTACGAGCAGTACTTC,once,TRBV5-6,.,TRBJ2-7
CASSYQGPNTEAFF,TGTGCCAGCAGTTACCAGGGGCCGAACACTGAAGCTTTCTTT,.,TRBV6-6,.,TRBJ1-1